This T cell receptor (beta chain) originates from a study of cytomegalovirus exposure and HLA in healthy donors (dated 2017 in TCRdb). Broadly, across the study: An earlier analysis of roughly 630 of the donors reported approximately 290 Gb of sequence data and some 120 million unique TCR beta sequences from roughly 200 million T cells. Around 320 gigabases of sequencing data and 80 million or so unique TCR sequences were included in an early release covering around 600 HLA-typed donors. Of the 398 genotyped donors, roughly 80% fell in the genetic ancestry cluster associated with self-reported Caucasian donors. The study aimed to test whether signatures of past pathogen exposure could be identified by cataloging public T cell receptors. The study profiled the T cell repertoires of about 720 subjects by immunosequencing and related them to cytomegalovirus serostatus. Besides the first cohort of approximately 710 subjects, a separate validation cohort made up of roughly 130 different subjects was used. To predict cytomegalovirus infection status, the study combined high-throughput TCR immunosequencing, statistical association of individual TCRs with disease status, and machine learning. A later analysis re-analyzed previously published TCR beta repertoires from 650 to 800 donors and added high-resolution HLA genotyping to study TCR occurrence patterns. Rather than using new phenotypic data, the later analysis identified candidate immune exposures from TCR beta sequences and from how often those sequences occurred across donors. An earlier analysis of approximately 630 of the donors applied high-throughput TCR beta sequencing to assess whether each TCR beta V gene segment acted as functional or pseudogenic. Alongside the repertoire data, information on donor age, sex, ethnicity and CMV serostatus was compiled. A later genetic analysis took genome-wide SNP genotypes for 398 of the 666 donors and used that subset as a discovery cohort. Every discovery cohort repertoire had been produced on one sequencing platform. Both class I and class II loci were covered by HLA typing, at four-digit resolution. The number of typed donors differed by locus: roughly 620-630 for A, B, C, DRB1 and DQB1; some 500 for DQA1; around 580 for DPA1; and 400 to 480 for DPB1. About five DR-DQ haplotypes were handled as single units for association and clustering, since linkage in the cohort was strong. On average, roughly 250,000 unique TCR beta nucleotide sequences were sequenced per donor among 398 genotyped donors of the cohort, with approximately 18% of those sequences being non-productive.

The cohort was made up of approximately 670 healthy bone marrow donors. At the time of sampling, all cohort members were nominally healthy, though unrecorded immune exposures were likely present. The donor was CMV seronegative and was included in the group of several hundred seronegative cohort members. Each donor provided a peripheral blood sample, and peripheral blood mononuclear cells were used for TCR beta sequencing. The Qiagen DNeasy Blood Extraction Kit was used to extract genomic DNA from the blood cell samples. Receptor libraries were prepared by the immunoSEQ multiplex PCR assay. For the multiplex PCR, a mixture combining 60 forward primers for TCR Vbeta segments and 13 reverse primers for TCR Jbeta segments was used. Amplification of the CDR3 region of rearranged TCR beta genes was performed with a multiplex PCR assay on genomic DNA. On the Illumina HiSeq System, the amplified TCR beta libraries were sequenced as 87-base-pair reads. On the study's bioinformatics: A later analysis tallied 75 million to 95 million unique TCR beta chains across the 600 to 700 repertoires, and around 10 million of those chains were shared by two or more donors. Raw reads were error-corrected and collapsed into unique sequences with a nearest-neighbor algorithm that merged closely related sequences to remove PCR and sequencing errors. Alignment of CDR3 sequences to IMGT reference sequences was used to assign V, D and J gene segments. For a sequence to be retained, a match of at least six nucleotides was required to both a V gene segment and a J gene segment. Rearrangements were classified as productive when the CDR3 lacked stop codons and remained in frame with V and J, and all other rearrangements were classified as non-productive. Following IMGT convention, CDR3 was defined as the stretch from the second conserved V-encoded cysteine to the conserved J-encoded phenylalanine. In an earlier analysis of around 600 of the donors, sequences lacking an unambiguous match to a single V gene segment were excluded. An earlier analysis of fewer than 650 of the donors classified V segments as functional when productive rearrangements were above 56.7% and as segregating when the standard deviation between donors was above 5%. To diagnose cytomegalovirus status from the catalog of TCR beta chain sequences, a statistical classification framework was built. V and J gene assignment, in a later analysis, came from comparing TCR nucleotide sequences with IMGT/GENE-DB human TR gene sequences. A later analysis assigned CDR3 sequences and most-parsimonious VDJ recombination scenarios with the TCRdist pipeline. In a later analysis, each TCR beta chain was defined by its CDR3 amino acid sequence together with its V-gene family, and reads without a unique V-gene family were excluded. In a later analysis, 500 to 700 highly shared, low-generation-probability nucleotide sequences were removed to address suspected cross-contamination and a sequencing artifact. For each public chain, a later analysis derived a clonal expansion index from normalized ranks of inferred template counts within each repertoire. Generation probabilities in a later analysis came from a VDJ recombination model fitted to out-of-frame rearrangements, and those results were checked against IGoR. Hypergeometric tests were used in a later analysis to score TCR-TCR, TCR-HLA and TCR-CMV co-occurrence, with a repertoire-size bias correction applied to the TCR pairs. A later analysis estimated false discovery rates by permuting HLA or CMV assignments 20 times. In a later analysis, co-occurring TCRs were grouped using DBSCAN, and TCRdist sequence similarity was added for clustering within HLA-allele-positive subsets. Co-occurrence clustering excluded repertoires with fewer than 30,000 or more than 120,000 public chains, plus five with anomalous nucleotide sharing. Drawn from immuneACCESS, this table holds only the in-frame rearrangements with V and J called that TCRdb kept. Clones are partly lost; checked studies trace under half to an unresolved V gene and leave the rest unexplained. The V and J calls and the clone size are those of that table, but D and trimming were determined from the DNA. This sample lists nearly 110,000 clones; about 75% were detected once. The top ten clones comprise 2% to 2.5% of the sample.

V and J are trimmed by 3 bases and 9 bases, and the gene matches miss 9 bases of the junction. The CDR3, cysteine through phenylalanine, is 15 amino acids long. The read is trimmed to its CDR3 DNA, 45 bases read in frame from base 1. The germline V gene sets CDR1 to SGDLS and CDR2 to YYNGEE. Overall study outcomes, separate from this receptor: Most CMV-associated TCR beta chains appeared to be HLA-restricted in a later analysis, and the HLA associations seemed to be driven largely by CMV exposure. In a later analysis, 16,951 TCR beta sequences were associated with specific HLA alleles at a false discovery rate of 0.05. In a later analysis, several top co-occurrence clusters were reported to appear linked to parvovirus B19, influenza, CMV and Epstein-Barr virus. According to a later genetic analysis, donors in an Asian-associated ancestry cluster had fewer N-insertions in productive TCRs than the approximately 630-donor mean. The earlier analysis of 450 to 700 of the donors excluded roughly 17 rarely observed V segments, including chromosome 9 orphons, because counts were too low. The cohort was sequenced for TCR beta chains only, and without alpha or paired-chain data the features that could be detected were limited. In a later analysis, the rate of TCR association differed among HLA loci, with DRB1 alleles having the most associated TCRs and HLA-C alleles having the fewest. Strong co-occurrence of HLA alleles, especially DR and DQ, made assigning TCR associations to individual alleles difficult. Immune exposure information for the cohort was limited to CMV serostatus. Broadly in line with IMGT annotations, most TCR beta V segments showed up in productive rearrangements about 87% or about 30% of the time in an earlier analysis of several hundred of the donors. While some public TCRs were present in many individuals, most TCR sequences turned up only very rarely across donors. Roughly uniform sequencing depth across donors was assumed in presence/absence analyses, although this assumption may not hold. A further reported finding was that TCR beta sequences accurately predicted the HLA-A and HLA-B alleles for most subjects in the first cohort. In both the original and validation cohorts, the classifier was reported to diagnose cytomegalovirus status with high specificity and sensitivity. Because the 87-base-pair reads could not distinguish some IMGT-functional V segments, including TRBV6-2 and TRBV6-3, those segments were excluded. Because HLA typing was missing for some donors at each locus, association tests included only the typed subset. A cluster of highly shared sequence variants was judged likely to be a technical artifact of the sequencing pipeline. A later genetic analysis associated a missense DCLRE1C variant with V-gene and J-gene trimming of TCR beta chains, and an independent cohort replicated the association. A later analysis found that HLA-associated TCR beta chains were more clonally expanded and had lower generation probabilities than equally common non-associated chains. The authors suggested that the approach could potentially be extended to other disease states and immunological phenotypes. Linkage disequilibrium might explain the correlated functional status among segregating V segments, but an unknown experimental factor could not be excluded. In vitro tests confirmed that a few of the cytomegalovirus-associated TCR beta chains recognize cytomegalovirus antigens. A total of 150 or so TCR beta chains were listed by the study as associated with cytomegalovirus.

In its sample, this clone was seen once. Its cognate antigen has yet to be identified. No quality values exist for individual bases; no much larger clone is one base distant. This receptor was taken from a man aged 35-49 years in good health and CMV-seronegative. The chain is encoded by TRBV9 joined to TRBJ1-6; TRBD1 aligns with 7 central bases. Sequencing used PBMCs. The DNA reads as follows: TGTGCCAGCAGCGCACAAGACAGGGTCCGTTCACCCCTCCACTTT. This codes for CASSAQDRVRSPLHF.